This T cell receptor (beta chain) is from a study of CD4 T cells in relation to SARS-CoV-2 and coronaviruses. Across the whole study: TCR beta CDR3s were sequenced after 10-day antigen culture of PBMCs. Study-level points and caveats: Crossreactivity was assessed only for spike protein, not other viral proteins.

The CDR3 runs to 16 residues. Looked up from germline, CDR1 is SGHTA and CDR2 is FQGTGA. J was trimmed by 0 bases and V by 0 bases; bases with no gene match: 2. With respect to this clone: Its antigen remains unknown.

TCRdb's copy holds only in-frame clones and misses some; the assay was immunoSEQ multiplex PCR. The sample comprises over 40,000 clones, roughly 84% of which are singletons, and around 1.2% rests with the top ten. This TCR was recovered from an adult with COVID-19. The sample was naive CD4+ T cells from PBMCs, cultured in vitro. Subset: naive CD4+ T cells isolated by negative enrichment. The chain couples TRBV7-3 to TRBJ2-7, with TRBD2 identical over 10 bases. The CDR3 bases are TGTGCCAGCAGCTTAACCGGGACTAGCGCCTCCTACGAGCAGTACTTC. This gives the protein CASSLTGTSASYEQYF.